This TCR beta chain was recorded in a study of blood T cells in healthy people across ages. General study points: Among long-lived donors, naive CD4+ cells were more numerous and diversity higher than in aged donors.

Then a second PCR, running about 6 to 12 cycles, was carried out with a sample-barcoded 5' primer and a J-beta primer mix. TCRdb re-derived calls from the 5' RACE reads in MiXCR, one entry per CDR3 protein. The sample shows about 640,000 distinct CDR3 sequences, under 70% of them seen only once. Note on this clonotype: Its target is not known.

Germline CDR1 and CDR2: SGHVS and FQNEAQ. V was pared by 6 bases and J by 10 bases, with 25 bases between. The CDR3 length is 16 residues. This TCR came from a man in his sixties in good health. Sequenced material: blood. The gene calls are TRBV7-8 and TRBJ2-1, with TRBD1 as a possible D gene (6 bases). The CDR3 is CASRNQVGRGLREQFF. CDR3 DNA: TGTGCCAGCAGAAACCAAGTGGGCAGGGGATTGCGCGAGCAGTTCTTC.